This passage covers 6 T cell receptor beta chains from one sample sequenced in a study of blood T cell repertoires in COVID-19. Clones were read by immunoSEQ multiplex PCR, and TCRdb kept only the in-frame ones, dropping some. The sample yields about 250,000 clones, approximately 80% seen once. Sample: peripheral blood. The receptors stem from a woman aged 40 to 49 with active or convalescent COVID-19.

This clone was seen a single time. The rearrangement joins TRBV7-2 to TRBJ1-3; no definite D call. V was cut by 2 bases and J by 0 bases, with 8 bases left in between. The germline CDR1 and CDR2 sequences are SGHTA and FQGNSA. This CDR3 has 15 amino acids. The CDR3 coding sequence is TGTGCCAGCAGCTTATTTGGCATCTCTGGAAACACCATATATTTT. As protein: CASSLFGISGNTIYF.

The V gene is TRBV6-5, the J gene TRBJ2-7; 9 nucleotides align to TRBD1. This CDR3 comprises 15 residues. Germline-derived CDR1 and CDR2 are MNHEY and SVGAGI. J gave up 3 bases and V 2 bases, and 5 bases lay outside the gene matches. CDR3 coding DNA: TGTGCCAGCAGTTACAATTCGGGACAGGGCTACGAGCAGTACTTC. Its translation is CASSYNSGQGYEQYF.

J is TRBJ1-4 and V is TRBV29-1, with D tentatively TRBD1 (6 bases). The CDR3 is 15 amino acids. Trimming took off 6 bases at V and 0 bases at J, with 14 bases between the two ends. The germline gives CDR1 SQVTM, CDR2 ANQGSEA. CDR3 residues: CSVARGTATNEKLFF. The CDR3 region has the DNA TGCAGCGTCGCAAGGGGGACGGCAACTAATGAAAAACTGTTTTTT.

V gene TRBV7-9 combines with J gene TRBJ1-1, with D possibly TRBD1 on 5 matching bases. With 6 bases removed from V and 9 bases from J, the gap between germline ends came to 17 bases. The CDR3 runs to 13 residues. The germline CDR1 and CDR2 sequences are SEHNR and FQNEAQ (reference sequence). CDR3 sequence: CASSLRDSAKAFF. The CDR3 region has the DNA TGTGCCAGCAGTCTCCGGGACTCGGCTAAAGCTTTCTTT.

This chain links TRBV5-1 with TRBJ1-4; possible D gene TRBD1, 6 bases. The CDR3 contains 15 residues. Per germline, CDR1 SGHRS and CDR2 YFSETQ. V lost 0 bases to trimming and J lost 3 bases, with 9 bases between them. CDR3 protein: CASSLARGANEKLFF. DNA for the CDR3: TGCGCCAGCAGCTTGGCCAGGGGAGCTAATGAAAAACTGTTTTTT.

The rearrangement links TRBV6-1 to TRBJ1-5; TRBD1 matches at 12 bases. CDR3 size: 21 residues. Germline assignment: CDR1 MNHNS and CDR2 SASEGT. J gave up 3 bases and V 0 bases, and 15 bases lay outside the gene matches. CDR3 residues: CASSEAVPGQGATWVNQPQHF. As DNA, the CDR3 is TGTGCCAGCAGTGAAGCGGTCCCGGGACAGGGGGCGACGTGGGTCAATCAGCCCCAGCATTTT.